This TCR beta chain was identified in a study of regulatory T cells in long-lasting Graves disease. Construction of TCR beta libraries relied on iRepertoire HTBI primers and on Arm-PCR targeting CDR3 regions. From the multiplex PCR reads, TCRdb called clonotypes with MiXCR, one entry per CDR3 protein. The sample carries approximately 400,000 distinct CDR3 sequences, 10% to 15% recorded once. CDR1 DFQATT and CDR2 SNEGSKA come from the germline V gene (reference sequence). The CDR3 runs to 15 residues. The J segment lost 5 bases and the V segment lost 4 bases, leaving 10 bases of the junction unmatched. The sample holds a few counts of this clonotype. The time point is: newly diagnosed GD, antithyroid drugs for less than 3 months. PBMC RNA was the source of the TCR library. These data were also reused for a study on T cells in Graves' hyperthyroidism and ophthalmopathy.

This receptor was obtained from a woman between 18 and 29 years old with Graves disease. The rearrangement links TRBV20-1 to TRBJ2-2; TRBD2 matches at 7 bases. This sample comprised peripheral blood mononuclear cells (PBMCs), obtained at new diagnosis, from a patient treated with antithyroid drugs. CDR3 sequence: CSANLGGSFTGELFF. CDR3 bases: TGCAGTGCTAACCTAGGCGGGAGTTTTACCGGGGAGCTGTTTTTT.